This T cell receptor beta chain is from a study of STAT5B mutations in CD4+ large granular lymphocyte leukemia. Overall study findings and caveats: Compared with healthy controls (2/35), patient top clones favored TRBV06 (8/27). Patient CD4-sorted repertoires stayed more clonal than healthy ones after leukemic-clone removal.

Some clones are missing from TCRdb's copy, which holds only in-frame ones; the method was immunoSEQ multiplex PCR. In the table there are nearly 45,000 clones, 70% to 90% of which are singletons. Worth noting for this clone: Antigen: not known.

The germline V gene encodes CDR1 MDHEN and CDR2 SYDVKM. V lost 2 bases to trimming and J lost 4 bases, with 9 bases between them. CDR3 length: 14 amino acids. Healthy controls were blood donor buffy coats. The receptor's source is a human donor in good health. The material sequenced was CD4+ T cells from blood buffy coats. The rearrangement uses TRBV28 and TRBJ1-5; no clear D gene. CDR3 sequence: CASSLGQPNQPQHF. CDR3 coding DNA: TGTGCCAGCAGTTTAGGGCAGCCGAATCAGCCCCAGCATTTT.